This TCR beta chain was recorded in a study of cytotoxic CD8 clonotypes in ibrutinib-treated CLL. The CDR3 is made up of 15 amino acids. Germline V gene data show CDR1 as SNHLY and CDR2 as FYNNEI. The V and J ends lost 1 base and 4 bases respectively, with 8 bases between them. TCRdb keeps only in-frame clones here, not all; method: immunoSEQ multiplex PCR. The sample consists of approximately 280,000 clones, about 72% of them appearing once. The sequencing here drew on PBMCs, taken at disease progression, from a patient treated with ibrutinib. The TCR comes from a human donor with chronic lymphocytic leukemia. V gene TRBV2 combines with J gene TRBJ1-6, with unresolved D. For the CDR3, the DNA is TGTGCCAGCAGTGAAGAATCATCTTATAATTCACCCCTCCACTTT. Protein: CASSEESSYNSPLHF.